Shown below are 3 T cell receptor beta chains from a single sample sequenced in a study of vaccination effects on CD4 cells after COVID-19 (dated by TCRdb to the early 2020s). No antigen has been identified for these receptors. The library was prepared using the immunoSEQ multiplex PCR assay. TCRdb stores this immuneACCESS table with in-frame sequences only. Part of the clones is absent; in the studies checked, under half of the shortfall reflects unresolved V genes, and no reason is known for the rest. The sample table contains approximately 9,300 clones; only one count was recorded for approximately 72% of them. The ten largest clones take up approximately 11% of the sample. After around 11 days of culture, CD4+ T cells were isolated with the EasySep CD4+ T cell isolation kit. Each participant received two doses of an mRNA SARS-CoV-2 vaccine, either BNT162b2 or mRNA-1273. This specimen was CD4+ T cells from PBMCs cultured without peptide, taken after COVID-19 vaccination. These receptors originate from a human donor who received a COVID-19 vaccine.

The rearrangement joins TRBV5-4 to TRBJ2-1; 10 bases line up with TRBD2. V trimming: 4 bases; J trimming: 2 bases; junction bases outside the gene matches: 12. The CDR3 sequence is 18 residues long. CDR1 is SGHNT, CDR2 YYREEE, per germline (reference sequence). CDR3 nucleotides: TGTGCCAGCAGCCGTGGAGCTAGCGGGGGAAGGACCTACAATGAGCAGTTCTTC. This codes for CASSRGASGGRTYNEQFF. The variable domain in full, completed from reference TRBV5-4 and TRBJ2-1, reads ETGVTQSPTHLIKTRGQQVTLRCSSQSGHNTVSWYQQALGQGPQFIFQYYREEENGRGNFPPRFSGLQFPNYSSELNVNALELDDSALYLCASSRGASGGRTYNEQFFGPGTRLTVL.

This clone appeared a few times. The chain links TRBV5-1 to TRBJ2-7, with 8 bases fitting TRBD1. Germline assignment: CDR1 SGHRS and CDR2 YFSETQ. The CDR3 loop spans 14 amino acids. V shed 0 bases, J shed 3 bases, and the junction held 2 bases outside the gene matches. CDR3 loop: CASSLGTGRYEQYF. CDR3 DNA sequence: TGCGCCAGCAGCTTGGGGACAGGGCGCTACGAGCAGTACTTC.

This clone was observed a few times. The CDR3 bases are TGTGCCAGCAGCTCTCACCGGGACACAAATAGAGCTAACTATGGCTACACCTTC. It specifies CASSSHRDTNRANYGYTF. This chain joins TRBV7-9 and TRBJ1-2; maybe TRBD1 (6 bases). The V gene lost 4 bases and the J gene lost 0 bases, with 21 bases spanning the gap. Germline V gene sequence: CDR1 SEHNR, CDR2 FQNEAQ (reference sequence). The CDR3 covers 18 residues.